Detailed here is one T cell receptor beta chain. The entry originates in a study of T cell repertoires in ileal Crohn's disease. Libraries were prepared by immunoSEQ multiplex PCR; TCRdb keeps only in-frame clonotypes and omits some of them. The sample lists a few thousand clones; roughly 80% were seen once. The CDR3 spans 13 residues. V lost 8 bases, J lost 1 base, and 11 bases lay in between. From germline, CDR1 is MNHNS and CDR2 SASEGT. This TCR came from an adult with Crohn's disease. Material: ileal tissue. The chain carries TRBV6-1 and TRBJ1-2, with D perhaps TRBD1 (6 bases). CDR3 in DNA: TGTGCCAGCGAAAGGGGGGGTAACTATGGCTACACCTTC. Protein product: CASERGGNYGYTF.